Listed here are 25 T cell receptor beta chains from one sample, sequenced in a study of technical replicates of blood from several donors. Generated by immunoSEQ multiplex PCR, the TCRdb table keeps only in-frame clones and is missing some. The sample carries more than 60,000 clones, 85% to 95% recorded once. Sample: T cells isolated from PBMCs. The receptors come from a human donor in good health.

This sequence joins TRBV9 and TRBJ2-1; D is possibly TRBD2 (5 bases). Germline CDR1 reads SGDLS; CDR2 reads YYNGEE. The V end lost 4 bases, the J end lost 4 bases, and 15 bases lay between the germline ends. The length of the CDR3 is 15 residues. This CDR3 is CASSPTQRGYNEQFF. For the CDR3, the DNA is TGTGCCAGCAGCCCCACCCAACGGGGTTACAATGAGCAGTTCTTC.

The chain recombines TRBV18 with TRBJ2-1; D is unresolved. Germline assignment: CDR1 KGHSH and CDR2 LQKENI. This CDR3 comprises 16 residues. Trimming stripped 1 base from V and 0 bases from J, with 10 bases between. The CDR3, as DNA: TGTGCCAGCTCACCACTCGATTGGAGCTCCTACAATGAGCAGTTCTTC. Its translation is CASSPLDWSSYNEQFF.

This clone is a singleton in its sample. The chain recombines TRBV5-1 with TRBJ2-2; 7 bases agree with TRBD1. V was clipped by 0 bases and J by 0 bases; unmatched bases: 8. This CDR3 has 18 amino acids. CDR1 is SGHRS and CDR2 is YFSETQ in the germline V gene. DNA for the CDR3: TGCGCCAGCAGCTTGGCCGTAAAGACAGGGTCGAACACCGGGGAGCTGTTTTTT. Protein sequence: CASSLAVKTGSNTGELFF. Full variable domain (rest looked up from reference TRBV5-1 and TRBJ2-2): KAGVTQTPRYLIKTRGQQVTLSCSPISGHRSVSWYQQTPGQGLQFLFEYFSETQRNKGNFPGRFSGRQFSNSRSEMNVSTLELGDSALYLCASSLAVKTGSNTGELFFGEGSRLTVL.

The rearrangement joins TRBV28 to TRBJ2-7; D uncertain. The CDR3 contains 14 residues. Germline CDR1 is MDHEN and CDR2 is SYDVKM. Deletions cut 4 bases from V and 0 bases from J, with 10 bases between. DNA of the CDR3: TGTGCCAGCAGTTCCGGGTCGTTCTCCTACGAGCAGTACTTC. This translates into CASSSGSFSYEQYF.

The rearrangement uses TRBV4-2 and TRBJ2-2; perhaps TRBD1 as D (5 bases). Trimming took off 0 bases at V and 4 bases at J, with 12 bases between the two ends. This CDR3 is built from 16 residues. Germline CDR1 and CDR2: LGHNA and YNFKEQ. The CDR3 protein is CASSQESGSGTGELFF. For the CDR3, the DNA is TGTGCCAGCAGCCAAGAGTCAGGGTCCGGCACCGGGGAGCTGTTTTTT.

The chain uses TRBV7-9 and TRBJ2-7, with TRBD2 as a possible D gene (6 bases). The CDR3 has 16 residues. V was trimmed by 2 bases and J by 3 bases, leaving 17 bases between them. The germline CDR1 and CDR2 sequences are SEHNR and FQNEAQ (reference sequence). CDR3 coding DNA: TGTGCCAGCAGCTTAAAATCCCAGGACTACTTCTACGAGCAGTACTTC. Translating it yields CASSLKSQDYFYEQYF. Drawing the rest from reference TRBV7-9 and TRBJ2-7, the complete variable domain is DTGVSQNPRHKITKRGQNVTFRCDPISEHNRLYWYRQTLGQGPEFLTYFQNEAQLEKSRLLSDRFSAERPKGSFSTLEIQRTEQGDSAMYLCASSLKSQDYFYEQYFGPGTRLTVT.

The table lists this clone with a count of one. The V call is TRBV27, the J call TRBJ2-5; TRBD2 agrees at 13 bases. Germline lookup yields CDR1 MNHEY and CDR2 SMNVEV (reference sequence). The CDR3 consists of 15 residues. The V and J ends lost 2 bases and 5 bases, in that order; junction bases with no gene match: 2. This CDR3 is CASSLGTSGDETQYF. In nucleotides, the CDR3 is TGTGCCAGCAGTTTAGGGACTAGCGGGGATGAGACCCAGTACTTC.

The chain joins TRBV13 to TRBJ1-1; maybe TRBD1 (6 bases). There are 13 residues in the CDR3. Germline CDR1 PRHDT, CDR2 FYEKMQ (reference sequence). Trimming left V 6 bases short and J 6 bases short, with 14 bases between. DNA of the CDR3: TGTGCCAGCAGTTTTACAGGGCCTCCTGAAGCTTTCTTT. Its translation: CASSFTGPPEAFF.

The gene calls are TRBV27 and TRBJ2-7; 10 bases align to TRBD1. J gave up 5 bases and V 5 bases, and 9 bases lay outside the gene matches. CDR3 length equals 15 residues. Germline lookup yields CDR1 MNHEY and CDR2 SMNVEV (reference sequence). The CDR3 DNA is TGTGCCAGCAGTCCCCAACGGGACAGGGGCCACGAGCAGTACTTC. It yields the protein CASSPQRDRGHEQYF.

V and J are TRBV2 and TRBJ1-1; D is unclear. Germline CDR1 SNHLY, CDR2 FYNNEI. This CDR3 comprises 16 residues. Trimming removed 6 bases from V and 1 base from J, with 18 bases in between. CDR3 in amino acids: CASRETLAGGNTEAFF. The CDR3 nucleotides read TGTGCCAGCAGAGAGACCCTGGCAGGAGGGAACACTGAAGCTTTCTTT.

The V call is TRBV25-1, the J call TRBJ2-7; D is perhaps TRBD2 (5 bases). The germline V gene encodes CDR1 MGHDK and CDR2 SYGVNS. This CDR3 is built from 11 residues. V was clipped by 5 bases and J by 9 bases, with 11 bases between them. CDR3 loop: CASSSEVGQYF. The CDR3 DNA is TGTGCCAGCAGTTCGGAGGTGGGGCAGTACTTC.

A word on this clone: The germline gene is not matched at one end of the junction; a read error may be the cause. The rearrangement links TRBV11-2 to TRBJ1-2; no definite D call. Germline V CDR1 and CDR2: SGHAT, FQNNGV. The CDR3 contains 12 residues. The CDR3 sequence: CASSLEWAGYTF. The DNA of the CDR3 is TGTGCCAGCAGCCTAGAGTGGGCTGGCTACACCTTC.

V gene TRBV5-1 combines with J gene TRBJ2-2, with D uncertain. Trimming stripped 0 bases from V and 4 bases from J, with 7 bases between. In germline, CDR1 is SGHRS, CDR2 YFSETQ. The CDR3 totals 14 residues. The CDR3 DNA is TGCGCCAGCAGCTTGGGACTTTCCACCGGGGAGCTGTTTTTT. Translated, it gives CASSLGLSTGELFF.

V is TRBV30 and J is TRBJ2-7; 7 bases fit TRBD2. V trimming: 2 bases; J trimming: 4 bases; junction bases outside the gene matches: 8. The CDR3 loop spans 14 amino acids. The germline V gene encodes CDR1 GTSNPN and CDR2 SVGIG (reference sequence). The CDR3 protein is CAWSSRTGGYEQYF. The CDR3, as DNA: TGTGCCTGGAGTTCACGGACCGGGGGGTACGAGCAGTACTTC.

This rearrangement joins TRBV9 to TRBJ2-3; D ambiguous. Trimming pared 1 base from V and 1 base from J, leaving 7 bases between. The germline V gene has CDR1 SGDLS and CDR2 YYNGEE. The CDR3 covers 14 residues. The CDR3 nucleotides read TGTGCCAGCAGCGTACAAACGGGCACAGATACGCAGTATTTT. It codes for CASSVQTGTDTQYF.

This clone was seen more than once but under ten times. CDR3 nucleotide sequence: TGTGCCGACACGTCGGGGGGGAAAGGCCTTAACACTGAAGCTTTCTTT. Translation: CADTSGGKGLNTEAFF. The chain recombines TRBV2 with TRBJ1-1; possibly TRBD1 for D (5 bases). CDR1 is SNHLY, CDR2 FYNNEI, per germline. This CDR3 contains 16 residues. The V gene lost 11 bases and the J gene lost 2 bases, with 24 bases spanning the gap.

This chain joins TRBV11-3 and TRBJ2-1; D ambiguous. Germline values: CDR1 SGHNT, CDR2 YENEEA. V was clipped by 5 bases and J by 1 base, with 9 bases between them. The length of the CDR3 is 14 residues. CDR3 bases: TGTGCCAGCAGCCCTCAGTATTCCTACAATGAGCAGTTCTTC. Translation gives CASSPQYSYNEQFF.

The chain combines TRBV4-2 with TRBJ2-3; D is possibly TRBD2 (7 bases). This CDR3 is 16 amino acids long. The V and J ends lost 4 bases and 5 bases respectively, with 19 bases between them. Germline assignment: CDR1 LGHNA and CDR2 YNFKEQ. The CDR3 nucleotides are TGTGCCAGCAGCCCCTCGGGGGGCGGGCTCCTAGATACGCAGTATTTT. Residues: CASSPSGGGLLDTQYF.

This chain joins TRBV27 and TRBJ2-7, with a weak D call TRBD1 (5 bases). There are 12 residues in the CDR3. CDR1 and CDR2 (germline): MNHEY, SMNVEV (reference sequence). V was cut by 8 bases and J by 2 bases, with 10 bases left in between. The CDR3 DNA sequence: TGTGCCAGCGCTGGGGCTGCCTACGAGCAGTACTTC. Translation: CASAGAAYEQYF.

DNA of the CDR3: TGTGCCAGCAGTGAACCATTGGCGGCAGGGAAAGGGTCCGGAGCTTTCTTT. Protein sequence: CASSEPLAAGKGSGAFF. V usage is TRBV6-1 and J usage is TRBJ1-1, with D possibly TRBD1 on 5 matching bases. Germline values: CDR1 MNHNS, CDR2 SASEGT. This CDR3 spans 17 amino acids. V lost 2 bases, J lost 10 bases, and 26 bases lay in between.

This clone was counted only a few times. V usage is TRBV14 and J usage is TRBJ1-1; a weak D match, TRBD1 (5 bases). The V end lost 4 bases, the J end lost 5 bases, and 17 bases lay between the germline ends. CDR1 and CDR2 (germline): SGHDN, FVKESK. The CDR3 is made up of 15 amino acids. The CDR3 sequence is CASSPVTRGSTEAFF. Written as DNA, the CDR3 is TGTGCCAGCAGCCCCGTAACAAGGGGAAGTACTGAAGCTTTCTTT.

The chain couples TRBV27 to TRBJ2-7; a weak D match, TRBD1 (6 bases). The CDR3 is made up of 15 amino acids. Trimming removed 5 bases from V and 1 base from J, with 15 bases in between. From germline, CDR1 is MNHEY and CDR2 SMNVEV (reference sequence). CDR3 region: CASSLKPTGSYEQYF. CDR3 DNA: TGTGCCAGCAGTCTTAAGCCTACAGGGTCCTACGAGCAGTACTTC.

The CDR3 coding sequence is TGTGCCTGGGACAGGGATAAGGCTAGCAATCAGCCCCAGCATTTT. Encoded protein: CAWDRDKASNQPQHF. The J gene is TRBJ1-5, the V gene TRBV30; TRBD1 matches 7 bases. The CDR3 sequence is 15 residues long. The trim removed 5 bases at V and 0 bases at J, leaving 7 bases unmatched. In germline, CDR1 is GTSNPN, CDR2 SVGIG (reference sequence).

The chain combines TRBV28 with TRBJ1-1, with D hard to call. The V end was cut by 2 bases, the J end by 7 bases, with 5 bases between. Per germline, CDR1 MDHEN and CDR2 SYDVKM. This CDR3 contains 11 residues. CDR3 DNA: TGTGCCAGCAGTTTAGGCATTGAAGCTTTCTTT. It yields the protein CASSLGIEAFF.

The rearrangement joins TRBV28 to TRBJ2-5, with 7 nucleotides matching TRBD2. The CDR3 totals 14 residues. CDR1 and CDR2 (germline): MDHEN, SYDVKM. Germline trimming cut 2 bases from V and 5 bases from J; bases unmatched to any gene: 5. The CDR3 region is CASSLAGVGETQYF. The DNA of the CDR3 is TGTGCCAGCAGTTTAGCGGGGGTTGGGGAGACCCAGTACTTC.